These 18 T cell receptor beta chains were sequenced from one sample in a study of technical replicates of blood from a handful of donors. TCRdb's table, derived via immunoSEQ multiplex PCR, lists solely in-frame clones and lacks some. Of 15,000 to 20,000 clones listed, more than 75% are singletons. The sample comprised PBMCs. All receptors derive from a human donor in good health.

CDR3 in DNA: TGTGCCAGCAGCGAGACAGGGAGTGGGTCACCCCTCCACTTT. This gives the protein CASSETGSGSPLHF. V and J are TRBV6-1 and TRBJ1-6; 7 bases line up with TRBD1. The V gene end was trimmed by 6 bases and the J gene end by 10 bases; junction bases not matched to a gene: 9. Germline V gives CDR1 MNHNS, CDR2 SASEGT. This CDR3 region has 14 residues.

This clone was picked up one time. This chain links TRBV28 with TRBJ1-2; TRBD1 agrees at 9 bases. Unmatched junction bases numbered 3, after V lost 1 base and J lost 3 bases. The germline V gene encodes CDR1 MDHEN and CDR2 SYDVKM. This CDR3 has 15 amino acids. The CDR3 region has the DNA TGTGCCAGCAGTTTATCCGGGACAGGGTACTATGGCTACACCTTC. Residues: CASSLSGTGYYGYTF.

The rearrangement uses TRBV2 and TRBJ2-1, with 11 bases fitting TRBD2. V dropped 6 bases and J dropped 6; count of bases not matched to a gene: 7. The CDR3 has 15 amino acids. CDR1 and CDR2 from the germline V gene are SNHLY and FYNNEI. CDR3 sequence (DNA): TGTGCCAGCAGACAACTAGCGGGAGCCTCCAATGAGCAGTTCTTC. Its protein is CASRQLAGASNEQFF.

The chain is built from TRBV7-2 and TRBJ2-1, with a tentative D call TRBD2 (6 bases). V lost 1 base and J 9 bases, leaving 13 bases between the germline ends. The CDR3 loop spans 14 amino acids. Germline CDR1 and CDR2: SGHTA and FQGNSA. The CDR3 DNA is TGTGCCAGCAGCTTAGGATTGCGGGGTGGTGAGCAGTTCTTC. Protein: CASSLGLRGGEQFF.

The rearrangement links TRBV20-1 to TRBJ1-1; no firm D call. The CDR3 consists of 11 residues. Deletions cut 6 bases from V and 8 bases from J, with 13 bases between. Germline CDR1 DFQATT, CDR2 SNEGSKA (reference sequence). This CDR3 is CSAGGEAEAFF. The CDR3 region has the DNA TGCAGTGCCGGTGGGGAGGCAGAAGCTTTCTTT.

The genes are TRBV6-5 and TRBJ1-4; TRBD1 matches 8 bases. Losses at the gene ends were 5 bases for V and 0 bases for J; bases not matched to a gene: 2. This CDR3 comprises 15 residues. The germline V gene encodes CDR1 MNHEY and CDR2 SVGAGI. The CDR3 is CASSRRGPTNEKLFF. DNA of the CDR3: TGTGCCAGCAGTCGCAGGGGGCCAACTAATGAAAAACTGTTTTTT.

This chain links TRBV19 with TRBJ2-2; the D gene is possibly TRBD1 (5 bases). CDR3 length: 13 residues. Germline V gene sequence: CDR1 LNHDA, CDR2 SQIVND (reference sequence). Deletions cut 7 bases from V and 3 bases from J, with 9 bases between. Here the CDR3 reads CASTLGDTGELFF. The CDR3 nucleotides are TGTGCCAGTACCCTAGGGGACACCGGGGAGCTGTTTTTT.

The DNA of the CDR3 is TGTGCCAGCAGCTTCTCCGCCACCGCTAGCGGTTACCGTTACAATGAGCAGTTCTTC. This gives the protein CASSFSATASGYRYNEQFF. The chain is built from TRBV7-9 and TRBJ2-1; 7 positions match TRBD2. The CDR3 loop spans 19 amino acids. Germline V gene lookup returns CDR1 SEHNR and CDR2 FQNEAQ (reference sequence). Trimming cost V 3 bases and J 4 bases; bases outside gene matches: 18.

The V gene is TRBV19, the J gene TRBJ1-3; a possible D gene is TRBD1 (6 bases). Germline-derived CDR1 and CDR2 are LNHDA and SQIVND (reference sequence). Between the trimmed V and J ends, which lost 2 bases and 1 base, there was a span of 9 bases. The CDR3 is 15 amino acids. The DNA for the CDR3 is TGTGCCAGTAGTATAATACAGGGTTCTGGAAACACCATATATTTT. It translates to CASSIIQGSGNTIYF. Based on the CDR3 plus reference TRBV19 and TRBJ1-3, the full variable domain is DGGITQSPKYLFRKEGQNVTLSCEQNLNHDAMYWYRQDPGQGLRLIYYSQIVNDFQKGDIAEGYSVSREKKESFPLTVTSAQKNPTAFYLCASSIIQGSGNTIYFGEGSWLTVV.

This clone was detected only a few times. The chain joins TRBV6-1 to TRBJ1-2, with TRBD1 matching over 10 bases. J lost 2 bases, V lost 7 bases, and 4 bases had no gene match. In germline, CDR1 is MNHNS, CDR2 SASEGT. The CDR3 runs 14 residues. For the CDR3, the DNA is TGTGCCAGCATCAGGGACAGGGGAAACTATGGCTACACCTTC. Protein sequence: CASIRDRGNYGYTF.

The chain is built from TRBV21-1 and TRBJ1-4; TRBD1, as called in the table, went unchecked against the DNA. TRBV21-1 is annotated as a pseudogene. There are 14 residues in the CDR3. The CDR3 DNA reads TGTGCCAGCAGCAAGGACAGGTATTTTGAAAAACTGTTTTTT. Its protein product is CASSKDRYFEKLFF.

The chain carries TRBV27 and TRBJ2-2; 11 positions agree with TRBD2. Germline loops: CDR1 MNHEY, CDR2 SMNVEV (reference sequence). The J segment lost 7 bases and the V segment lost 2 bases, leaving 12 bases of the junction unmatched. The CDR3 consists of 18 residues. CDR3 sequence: CASSLRSIAGGPGGELFF. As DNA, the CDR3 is TGTGCCAGCAGTTTAAGATCGATAGCGGGAGGGCCAGGCGGGGAGCTGTTTTTT.

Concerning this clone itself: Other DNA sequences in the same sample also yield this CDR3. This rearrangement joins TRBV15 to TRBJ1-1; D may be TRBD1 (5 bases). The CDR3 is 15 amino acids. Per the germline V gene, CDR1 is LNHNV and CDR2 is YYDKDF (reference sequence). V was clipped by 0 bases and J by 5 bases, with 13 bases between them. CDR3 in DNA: TGTGCCACCAGCAGAGAGTTAGGGGCCGGGACTGAAGCTTTCTTT. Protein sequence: CATSRELGAGTEAFF. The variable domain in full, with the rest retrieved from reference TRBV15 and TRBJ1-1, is DAMVIQNPRYQVTQFGKPVTLSCSQTLNHNVMYWYQQKSSQAPKLLFHYYDKDFNNEADTPDNFQSRRPNTSFCFLDIRSPGLGDTAMYLCATSRELGAGTEAFFGQGTRLTVV.

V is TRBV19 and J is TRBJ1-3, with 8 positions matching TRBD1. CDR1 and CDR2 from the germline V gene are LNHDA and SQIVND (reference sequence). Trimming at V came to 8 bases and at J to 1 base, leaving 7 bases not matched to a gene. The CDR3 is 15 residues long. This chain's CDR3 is CASDSTGGSGNTIYF. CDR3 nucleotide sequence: TGTGCCAGTGATTCAACAGGGGGATCTGGAAACACCATATATTTT.

Written as DNA, the CDR3 is TGTGCCAGCAGTTACGACGAAGGGGGTCAGCAGTACTTC. Translation gives CASSYDEGGQQYF. J is TRBJ2-7 and V is TRBV6-5; maybe TRBD1 (6 bases). The CDR3 loop spans 13 amino acids. Trimming shortened V by 2 bases and J by 8 bases, and 13 bases separated the two germline ends. Germline V gene data show CDR1 as MNHEY and CDR2 as SVGAGI.

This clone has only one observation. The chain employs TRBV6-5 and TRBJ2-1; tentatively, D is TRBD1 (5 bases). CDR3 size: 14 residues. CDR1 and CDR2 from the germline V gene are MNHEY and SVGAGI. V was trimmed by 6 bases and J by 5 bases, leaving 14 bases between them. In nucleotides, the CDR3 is TGTGCCAGCAGAGGGGTATTTCCACACAATGAGCAGTTCTTC. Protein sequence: CASRGVFPHNEQFF.

The CDR3 sequence: CASSYSIMRYTQYF. For the CDR3, the DNA is TGTGCCAGCAGTTACTCGATCATGAGGTATACGCAGTATTTT. The chain uses TRBV6-5 and TRBJ2-3; D gene ambiguous. The CDR3 totals 14 residues. In germline, CDR1 is MNHEY, CDR2 SVGAGI. V was shortened by 0 bases and J by 7 bases, with 11 bases between the two germline ends.

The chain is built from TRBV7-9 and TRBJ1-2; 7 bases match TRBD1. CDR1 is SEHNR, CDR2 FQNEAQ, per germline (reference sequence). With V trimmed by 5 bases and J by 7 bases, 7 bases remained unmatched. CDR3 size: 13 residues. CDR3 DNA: TGTGCCAGCAGCGCTACAGGGGAGGCTGGCTACACCTTC. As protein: CASSATGEAGYTF.